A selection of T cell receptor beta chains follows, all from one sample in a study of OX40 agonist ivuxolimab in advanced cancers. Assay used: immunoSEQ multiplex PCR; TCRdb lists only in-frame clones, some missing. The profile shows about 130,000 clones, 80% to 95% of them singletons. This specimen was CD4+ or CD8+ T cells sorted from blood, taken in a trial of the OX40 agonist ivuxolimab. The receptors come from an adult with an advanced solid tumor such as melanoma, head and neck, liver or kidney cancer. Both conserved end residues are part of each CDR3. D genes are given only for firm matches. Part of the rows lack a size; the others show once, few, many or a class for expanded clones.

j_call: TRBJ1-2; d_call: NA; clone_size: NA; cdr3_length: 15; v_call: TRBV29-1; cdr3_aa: CSVPTPPGANYGYTF; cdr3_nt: TGCAGCGTTCCTACCCCCCCAGGGGCTAACTATGGCTACACCTTC
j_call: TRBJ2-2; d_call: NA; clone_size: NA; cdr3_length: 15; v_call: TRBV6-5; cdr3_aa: CASSYSGAHTGELFF; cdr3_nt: TGTGCCAGCAGTTACTCGGGAGCCCACACCGGGGAGCTGTTTTTT
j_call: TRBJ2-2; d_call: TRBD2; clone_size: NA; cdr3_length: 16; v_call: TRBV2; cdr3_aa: CASSELAVSNTGELFF; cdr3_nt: TGTGCCAGCAGTGAACTAGCGGTTTCGAACACCGGGGAGCTGTTTTTT
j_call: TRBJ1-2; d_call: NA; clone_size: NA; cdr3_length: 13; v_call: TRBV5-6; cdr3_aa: CASSLAGLNGYTF; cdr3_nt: TGTGCCAGCAGCTTGGCGGGGTTGAATGGCTACACCTTC
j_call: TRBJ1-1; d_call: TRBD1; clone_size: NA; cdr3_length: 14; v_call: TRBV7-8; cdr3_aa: CASSYAGGGYAAFF; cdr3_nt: TGTGCCAGCAGCTACGCAGGGGGCGGGTATGCGGCTTTCTTT
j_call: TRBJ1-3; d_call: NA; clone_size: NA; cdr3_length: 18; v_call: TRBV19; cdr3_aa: CASSITFDMFYSGNTIYF; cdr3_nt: TGTGCCAGTAGTATAACGTTCGATATGTTCTACTCTGGAAACACCATATATTTT
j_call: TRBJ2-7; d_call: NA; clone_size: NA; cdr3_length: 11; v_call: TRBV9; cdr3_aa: CASSNSGEQYF; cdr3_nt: TGTGCCAGCAGCAACTCGGGGGAGCAGTACTTC
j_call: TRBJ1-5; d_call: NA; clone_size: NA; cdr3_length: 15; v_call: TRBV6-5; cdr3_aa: CASSYGETDLRPQHF; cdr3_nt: TGTGCCAGCAGTTACGGGGAGACAGACCTTAGGCCCCAGCATTTT
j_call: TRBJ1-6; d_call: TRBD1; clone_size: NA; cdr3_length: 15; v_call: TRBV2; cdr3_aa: CASSDSGQGGSPLHF; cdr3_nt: TGTGCCAGCAGTGATTCGGGACAGGGAGGTTCACCCCTCCACTTT
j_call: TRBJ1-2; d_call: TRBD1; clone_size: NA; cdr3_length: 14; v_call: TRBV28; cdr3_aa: CASSGGQAYYGYTF; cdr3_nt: TGTGCCAGCAGTGGAGGACAGGCTTATTATGGCTACACCTTC
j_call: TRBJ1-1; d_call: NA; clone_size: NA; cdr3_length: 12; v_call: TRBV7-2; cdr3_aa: CASSSSNTEAFF; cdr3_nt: TGTGCCAGCAGTTCGTCGAACACTGAAGCTTTCTTT
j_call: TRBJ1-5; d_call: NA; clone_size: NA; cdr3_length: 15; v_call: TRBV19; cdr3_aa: CASSRIDSLGQPQHF; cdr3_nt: TGTGCCAGTAGTAGGATCGACAGCCTCGGGCAGCCCCAGCATTTT
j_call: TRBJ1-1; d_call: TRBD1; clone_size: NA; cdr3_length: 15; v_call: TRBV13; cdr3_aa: CASSSRDRGYTEAFF; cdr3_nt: TGTGCCAGCAGCTCCAGGGACAGAGGGTACACTGAAGCTTTCTTT
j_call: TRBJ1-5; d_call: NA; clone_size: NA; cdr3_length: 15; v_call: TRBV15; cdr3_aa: CATSGTRSGNQPQHF; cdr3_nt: TGTGCCACCAGCGGGACACGGTCGGGCAATCAGCCCCAGCATTTT
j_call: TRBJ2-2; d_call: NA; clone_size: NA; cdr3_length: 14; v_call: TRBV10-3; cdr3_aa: CAISGREGTGELFF; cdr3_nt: TGTGCCATCAGCGGGCGCGAGGGCACCGGGGAGCTGTTTTTT
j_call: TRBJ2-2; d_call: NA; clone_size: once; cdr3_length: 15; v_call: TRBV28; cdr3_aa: CASTRDTEYTGELFF; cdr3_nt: TGTGCCAGCACCCGGGACACCGAATACACCGGGGAGCTGTTTTTT
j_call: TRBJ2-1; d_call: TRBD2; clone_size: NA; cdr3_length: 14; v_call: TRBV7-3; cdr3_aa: CASSLNGRADEQFF; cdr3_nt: TGTGCCAGCAGCTTAAACGGGAGGGCCGATGAGCAGTTCTTC
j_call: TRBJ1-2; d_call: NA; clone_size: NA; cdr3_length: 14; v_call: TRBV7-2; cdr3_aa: CASSLPGEGYGYTF; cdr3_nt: TGTGCCAGCAGCCTGCCCGGGGAGGGCTATGGCTACACCTTC